Below are 15 T cell receptor beta chains sequenced from a single sample in a study of blood T cell repertoires in COVID-19. Method: immunoSEQ multiplex PCR; TCRdb's copy keeps in-frame clones and lacks some. Among around 300,000 clones listed, over 75% were seen once. The sample taken for sequencing was PBMCs or T cells enriched from blood (not recorded which). All receptors derive from a woman aged 25 to 39 who had recovered from COVID-19.

This chain joins TRBV11-3 and TRBJ2-1; tentative D call: TRBD2 (6 bases). The V and J ends lost 1 base and 3 bases respectively, with 10 bases between them. The CDR3 extends over 15 amino acids. CDR1 is SGHNT, CDR2 YENEEA, per germline. CDR3 sequence reads: CASSLGRGGYNEQFF. In nucleotides, the CDR3 is TGTGCCAGCAGCTTAGGGAGGGGAGGCTACAATGAGCAGTTCTTC.

A few counts support this clone. The chain recombines TRBV6-5 with TRBJ1-5; D not certain. CDR1 is MNHEY and CDR2 is SVGAGI in the germline V gene. Trimming left V 11 bases short and J 2 bases short, with 19 bases between. The CDR3 consists of 15 residues. Here the CDR3 reads CAGSARWGGNQPQHF. In nucleotides, the CDR3 is TGTGCCGGATCGGCGAGGTGGGGAGGCAATCAGCCCCAGCATTTT.

This rearrangement joins TRBV5-1 to TRBJ1-1; 9 bases line up with TRBD1. V lost 3 bases and J lost 5; bases outside the gene matches: 5. Germline CDR1 SGHRS, CDR2 YFSETQ. There are 14 residues in the CDR3. The CDR3 nucleotides read TGCGCCAGCAGCTGGGACAGGGAGGGAACTGAAGCTTTCTTT. This translates into CASSWDREGTEAFF.

The CDR3 DNA sequence: TGCGCCAGCAGCTTAGGGACTAGCGGGGGAGAGACCCAGTACTTC. Translation: CASSLGTSGGETQYF. The J gene is TRBJ2-5, the V gene TRBV5-1, with TRBD2 matching 14 bases. Germline values: CDR1 SGHRS, CDR2 YFSETQ. The CDR3 is 15 residues long. The ends lost 2 bases at V and 4 bases at J; junction bases unmatched: 1.

V is TRBV5-1 and J is TRBJ2-2; 8 bases align to TRBD2. CDR3 length: 17 residues. With 4 bases clipped from V and 4 bases from J, the junction kept 12 bases outside the gene matches. Germline V gene sequence: CDR1 SGHRS, CDR2 YFSETQ. Written as DNA, the CDR3 is TGCGCCAGCAGCCCAATAGCGGGGACTCGTGGCACCGGGGAGCTGTTTTTT. This codes for CASSPIAGTRGTGELFF.

J is TRBJ1-2 and V is TRBV29-1; D perhaps matches TRBD1 (5 bases). V lost 2 bases to trimming and J lost 4 bases, with 14 bases between them. This CDR3 has 14 residues. Germline values: CDR1 SQVTM, CDR2 ANQGSEA. The CDR3 sequence is CSVEQDRRSYGYTF. As DNA, the CDR3 is TGCAGCGTTGAACAAGACAGACGATCCTATGGCTACACCTTC. The full variable domain, completed using reference TRBV29-1 and TRBJ1-2, is SAVISQKPSRDICQRGTSLTIQCQVDSQVTMMFWYRQQPGQSLTLIATANQGSEATYESGFVIDKFPISRPNLTFSTLTVSNMSPEDSSIYLCSVEQDRRSYGYTFGSGTRLTVV.

A few counts support this clone. V is TRBV19 and J is TRBJ1-5, with D maybe TRBD1 (5 bases). The germline V gene has CDR1 LNHDA and CDR2 SQIVND (reference sequence). The CDR3 contains 16 residues. V was trimmed by 5 bases and J by 6 bases, leaving 20 bases between them. In DNA, the CDR3 is TGTGCCAGTAGTCCGGGGGGAGCTCTAGGCGGTCAGCCCCAGCATTTT. This codes for CASSPGGALGGQPQHF.

The chain employs TRBV2 and TRBJ2-5; 9 nucleotides agree with TRBD1. CDR3 length equals 15 residues. Germline-derived CDR1 and CDR2 are SNHLY and FYNNEI. Germline trimming cut 4 bases from V and 5 bases from J; bases unmatched to any gene: 8. Here the CDR3 DNA reads TGTGCCAGCAGTGGACGGACAGGGGCTGGGGAGACCCAGTACTTC. Translating gives CASSGRTGAGETQYF.

V and J are TRBV28 and TRBJ2-5, with D possibly matching TRBD2 (6 bases). V lost 4 bases and J 0 bases, leaving 12 bases between the germline ends. The length of the CDR3 is 15 residues. Germline V gives CDR1 MDHEN, CDR2 SYDVKM. CDR3 sequence reads: CASSSLSSDQETQYF. The CDR3 DNA follows: TGTGCCAGCAGTTCCTTATCTAGCGACCAAGAGACCCAGTACTTC.

The table lists this clone with a count of one. The chain is built from TRBV2 and TRBJ2-3, with a weak D call TRBD2 (6 bases). Germline assignment: CDR1 SNHLY and CDR2 FYNNEI. The CDR3 length is 13 residues. Trimming took off 4 bases at V and 6 bases at J, with 11 bases between the two ends. DNA of the CDR3: TGTGCCAGCAGTGCGCTAGCGATGGATACGCAGTATTTT. This codes for CASSALAMDTQYF.

The chain combines TRBV7-9 with TRBJ1-2; D perhaps matches TRBD1 (5 bases). Germline CDR1 and CDR2: SEHNR and FQNEAQ (reference sequence). The CDR3 totals 15 residues. V was pared by 5 bases and J by 3 bases, with 16 bases between. This chain's CDR3 is CASSPGSGKDYGYTF. The CDR3 nucleotides are TGTGCCAGCAGCCCTGGGTCAGGGAAAGACTATGGCTACACCTTC.

V usage is TRBV18 and J usage is TRBJ2-7; 7 nucleotides line up with TRBD1. CDR3 length: 13 residues. The germline V gene encodes CDR1 KGHSH and CDR2 LQKENI. V lost 6 bases to trimming and J lost 3 bases; unmatched junction nucleotides: 5. The CDR3 coding sequence is TGTGCCAGCTCGCTGGGACAGAACTACGAGCAGTACTTC. As protein: CASSLGQNYEQYF.

The rearrangement uses TRBV5-1 and TRBJ2-2; TRBD1 is a possible D gene (6 bases). The CDR3 runs to 19 residues. Germline V gene lookup returns CDR1 SGHRS and CDR2 YFSETQ. Trimming cost V 4 bases and J 0 bases, with 22 bases left between them. The CDR3 DNA reads TGCGCCAGCAGCCCTGCACGATATAGGGGGAAGTCGAACACCGGGGAGCTGTTTTTT. It is translated as CASSPARYRGKSNTGELFF.

The chain combines TRBV18 with TRBJ1-1; TRBD1 matches at 7 bases. Losses at the gene ends were 4 bases for V and 1 base for J; bases not matched to a gene: 0. Germline assignment: CDR1 KGHSH and CDR2 LQKENI. The length of the CDR3 is 13 residues. CDR3 sequence reads: CASSQGANTEAFF. CDR3 coding DNA: TGTGCCAGCTCACAGGGGGCGAACACTGAAGCTTTCTTT.

The chain recombines TRBV27 with TRBJ2-7, with 9 bases that match TRBD2. The CDR3 length is 15 residues. CDR1 is MNHEY and CDR2 is SMNVEV in the germline V gene (reference sequence). V was clipped by 8 bases and J by 0 bases; unmatched bases: 8. CDR3 residues: CASGRAGGLSYEQYF. The DNA of the CDR3 is TGTGCCAGCGGTAGAGCGGGGGGCCTCTCCTACGAGCAGTACTTC.